Detailed here is one TCR beta chain. Its antigen is undetermined. Trimming cost V 3 bases and J 2 bases, with 12 bases left between them. Germline V lookup: CDR1 SGHNT, CDR2 YYREEE (reference sequence). This CDR3 is 15 amino acids long. This sample stems from a study of cytomegalovirus exposure and HLA in healthy donors. Study-level information: An earlier analysis identified approximately 110 million unique TCR beta sequences in approximately 170 million T cells. Overall study results and limits: The classifier, whose performance was assessed in both the original and validation cohorts, reportedly diagnosed cytomegalovirus status with high specificity and sensitivity. Cytomegalovirus-associated status was assigned to fewer than 200 TCR beta chains.

Primers for the PCR totalled 60 Vbeta and 13 Jbeta. Some clones are missing from TCRdb's copy, which holds only in-frame ones; the method was immunoSEQ multiplex PCR. The sample gives about 140,000 clones, about three quarters of which show up once; over 1% is in the top ten. The sequence came from a male donor in good health and CMV-seropositive. The sequenced material came from PBMCs. The chain is built from TRBV5-4 and TRBJ1-3, with D unresolved. The chain's CDR3 is CASSSEGSPGNTIYF. The CDR3 DNA follows: TGTGCCAGCAGCTCCGAGGGATCGCCTGGAAACACCATATATTTT.